These T cell receptor beta chains were read from a single sample in a study of blood T cell repertoires in COVID-19. Method: immunoSEQ multiplex PCR; TCRdb's copy keeps in-frame clones and lacks some. The sample has approximately 170,000 clones; roughly 85% are singletons. Sequencing input: peripheral blood. These receptors were obtained from a woman aged 80 or older with active or convalescent COVID-19. The CDR3 runs from the conserved cysteine through the conserved F or W. D genes are given only for firm matches. Clone size appears in some rows only: once, few, many, or a class for an expanded clone.

v_call: TRBV6-5; j_call: TRBJ1-4; clone_size: -; cdr3_length: 14; d_call: -; cdr3_nt: TGTGCCAGCAGCCATCAGGGTACTAATGAAAAACTGTTTTTT; cdr3_aa: CASSHQGTNEKLFF
v_call: TRBV6-5; j_call: TRBJ1-1; clone_size: once; cdr3_length: 15; d_call: TRBD1; cdr3_nt: TGTGCCAGCAGTTACTCCGGACAGGGGTGGACTGAAGCTTTCTTT; cdr3_aa: CASSYSGQGWTEAFF
v_call: TRBV5-6; j_call: TRBJ1-4; clone_size: -; cdr3_length: 16; d_call: TRBD1; cdr3_nt: TGTGCCAGCAGCTCCCAGGGGGCGGGAAGTTTAGAAAAACTGTTTTTT; cdr3_aa: CASSSQGAGSLEKLFF
v_call: TRBV29-1; j_call: TRBJ1-2; clone_size: few; cdr3_length: 12; d_call: TRBD1; cdr3_nt: TGCAGCGTTGATCGACAGGGAGATGGCTACACCTTC; cdr3_aa: CSVDRQGDGYTF
v_call: TRBV12-5; j_call: TRBJ1-2; clone_size: few; cdr3_length: 12; d_call: -; cdr3_nt: TGTGCTAGTGGTTTCTCCAACTATGGCTACACCTTC; cdr3_aa: CASGFSNYGYTF
v_call: TRBV11-2; j_call: TRBJ2-5; clone_size: -; cdr3_length: 15; d_call: -; cdr3_nt: TGTGCCAGCAGCTTAATCCGGGGGAAAGGGGAGACCCAGTACTTC; cdr3_aa: CASSLIRGKGETQYF
v_call: TRBV6-1; j_call: TRBJ2-7; clone_size: once; cdr3_length: 16; d_call: TRBD2; cdr3_nt: TGTGCCAGCAGTGAAAGTTACCGGGAGGGTTCCTACGAGCAGTACTTC; cdr3_aa: CASSESYREGSYEQYF
v_call: TRBV6-5; j_call: TRBJ1-1; clone_size: once; cdr3_length: 14; d_call: -; cdr3_nt: TGTGCCAGCAGTCCCCCGGGGAGGAACACTGAAGCTTTCTTT; cdr3_aa: CASSPPGRNTEAFF
v_call: TRBV5-1; j_call: TRBJ2-5; clone_size: few; cdr3_length: 12; d_call: -; cdr3_nt: TGCGCCAGCAGCTGGAGCGAGGAGACCCAGTACTTC; cdr3_aa: CASSWSEETQYF
v_call: TRBV7-6; j_call: TRBJ1-1; clone_size: -; cdr3_length: 13; d_call: -; cdr3_nt: TGTGCCAGCAGCTTAGAACAGTACACTGAAGCTTTCTTT; cdr3_aa: CASSLEQYTEAFF
v_call: TRBV7-8; j_call: TRBJ1-5; clone_size: -; cdr3_length: 14; d_call: -; cdr3_nt: TGTGCCAGCAGCTTACGAGGGATTGATCAGCCCCAGCATTTT; cdr3_aa: CASSLRGIDQPQHF
v_call: TRBV5-4; j_call: TRBJ1-3; clone_size: -; cdr3_length: 17; d_call: -; cdr3_nt: TGTGCCAGCAGCTTGGAGCTTCACGGGAGCTCTGGAAACACCATATATTTT; cdr3_aa: CASSLELHGSSGNTIYF
v_call: TRBV27; j_call: TRBJ2-2; clone_size: -; cdr3_length: 16; d_call: TRBD2; cdr3_nt: TGTGCCAGCAGTTCCAGGTCGGGAGGAAACACCGGGGAGCTGTTTTTT; cdr3_aa: CASSSRSGGNTGELFF
v_call: TRBV5-1; j_call: TRBJ1-2; clone_size: once; cdr3_length: 17; d_call: -; cdr3_nt: TGCGCCAGCAGCTTGGCCCGATTCAGGGTCGGTTCGCATGGCTACACCTTC; cdr3_aa: CASSLARFRVGSHGYTF
v_call: TRBV7-6; j_call: TRBJ2-2; clone_size: -; cdr3_length: 15; d_call: -; cdr3_nt: TGTGCCAGCACCCAAATCCCCGTCACTCCAGGGGAGCTGTTTTTT; cdr3_aa: CASTQIPVTPGELFF
v_call: TRBV20-1; j_call: TRBJ2-7; clone_size: -; cdr3_length: 13; d_call: -; cdr3_nt: TGCAGTGCTAGTGGAACAGGTTCCTACGAGCAGTACTTC; cdr3_aa: CSASGTGSYEQYF
v_call: TRBV28; j_call: TRBJ2-7; clone_size: -; cdr3_length: 13; d_call: TRBD2; cdr3_nt: TGTGCCAGCAGGACTAGCGCTAACTACGAGCAGTACTTC; cdr3_aa: CASRTSANYEQYF